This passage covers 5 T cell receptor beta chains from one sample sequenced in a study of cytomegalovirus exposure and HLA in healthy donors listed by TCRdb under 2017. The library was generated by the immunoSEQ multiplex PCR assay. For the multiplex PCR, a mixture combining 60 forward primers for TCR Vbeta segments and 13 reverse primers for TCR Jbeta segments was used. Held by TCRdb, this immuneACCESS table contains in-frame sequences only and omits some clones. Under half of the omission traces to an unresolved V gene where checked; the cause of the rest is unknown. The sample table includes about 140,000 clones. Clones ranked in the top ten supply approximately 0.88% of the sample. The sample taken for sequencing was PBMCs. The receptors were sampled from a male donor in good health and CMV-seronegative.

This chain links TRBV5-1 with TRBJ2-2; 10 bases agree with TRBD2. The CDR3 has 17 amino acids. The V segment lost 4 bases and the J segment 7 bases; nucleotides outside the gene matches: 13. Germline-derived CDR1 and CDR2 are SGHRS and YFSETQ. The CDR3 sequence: CASSPPQAGGPSGELFF. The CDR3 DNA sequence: TGCGCCAGCAGCCCCCCCCAAGCGGGAGGGCCGAGCGGGGAGCTGTTTTTT.

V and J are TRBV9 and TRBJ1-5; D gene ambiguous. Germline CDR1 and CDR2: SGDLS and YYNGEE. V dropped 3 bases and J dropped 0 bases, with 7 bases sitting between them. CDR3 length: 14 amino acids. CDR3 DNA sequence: TGTGCCAGCAGCGACCGGGATAGCAATCAGCCCCAGCATTTT. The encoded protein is CASSDRDSNQPQHF.

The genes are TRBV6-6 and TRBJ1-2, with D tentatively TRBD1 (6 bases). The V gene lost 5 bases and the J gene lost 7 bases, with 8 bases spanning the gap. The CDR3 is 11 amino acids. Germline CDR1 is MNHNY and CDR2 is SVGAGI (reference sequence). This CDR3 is CASSDRTGYTF. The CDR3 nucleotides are TGTGCCAGCAGTGACAGGACTGGCTACACCTTC.

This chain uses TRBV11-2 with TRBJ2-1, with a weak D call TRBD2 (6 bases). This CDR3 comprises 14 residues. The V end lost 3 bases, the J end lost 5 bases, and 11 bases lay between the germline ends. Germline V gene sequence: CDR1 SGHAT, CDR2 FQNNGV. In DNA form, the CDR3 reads TGTGCCAGCAGCTTGGGACTGCTCAACAATGAGCAGTTCTTC. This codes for CASSLGLLNNEQFF.

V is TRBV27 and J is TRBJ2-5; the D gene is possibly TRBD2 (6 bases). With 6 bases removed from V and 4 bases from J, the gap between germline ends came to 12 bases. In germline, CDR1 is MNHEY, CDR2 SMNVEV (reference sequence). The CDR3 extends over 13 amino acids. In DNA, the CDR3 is TGTGCCAGCAGGAGAGGACTATCAGAGACCCAGTACTTC. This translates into CASRRGLSETQYF.